These T cell receptor beta chains were read from a single sample in a study of T cell responses to AZD1222 COVID-19 vaccine. Produced via immunoSEQ multiplex PCR; TCRdb's table is partial and in-frame only. This sample carries about 120,000 clones, more than 85% of them seen once, and the ten largest clones take over 8.5%. The starting material was peripheral blood, obtained on day 0 of MenACWY control vaccination. The receptor source for this set is an adult in good health. CDR3s include the opening cysteine and the closing phenylalanine or tryptophan. A D gene is named only where the DNA matches it firmly. The size entry is marked missing in some rows and otherwise reads once, few, many or a size class.

len: 15; abundance: .; v_gene: TRBV7-2; j_gene: TRBJ2-3; d_gene: TRBD2; CDR3aa: CASSPLRAGGDTQYF
len: 17; abundance: .; v_gene: TRBV10-3; j_gene: TRBJ2-3; d_gene: TRBD1; CDR3aa: CAISESTGTYPTDTQYF
len: 15; abundance: .; v_gene: TRBV5-5; j_gene: TRBJ2-1; d_gene: .; CDR3aa: CASSEPSAARYEQFF
len: 15; abundance: .; v_gene: TRBV7-2; j_gene: TRBJ1-2; d_gene: TRBD1; CDR3aa: CASSSRGTEGSGYTF
len: 15; abundance: .; v_gene: TRBV29-1; j_gene: TRBJ2-1; d_gene: .; CDR3aa: CSVHLQRTLRNEQFF
len: 14; abundance: .; v_gene: TRBV5-8; j_gene: TRBJ1-4; d_gene: .; CDR3aa: CASSFGGEAEKLFF
len: 16; abundance: .; v_gene: TRBV5-1; j_gene: TRBJ2-1; d_gene: TRBD1; CDR3aa: CASRERSGGTYNEQFF
len: 13; abundance: .; v_gene: TRBV29-1; j_gene: TRBJ1-2; d_gene: TRBD1; CDR3aa: CSAIGQGGYGYTF
len: 14; abundance: .; v_gene: TRBV18; j_gene: TRBJ2-3; d_gene: TRBD2; CDR3aa: CASQGSSGTDTQYF
len: 14; abundance: few; v_gene: TRBV27; j_gene: TRBJ1-5; d_gene: .; CDR3aa: CASSLSFGWEPQHF